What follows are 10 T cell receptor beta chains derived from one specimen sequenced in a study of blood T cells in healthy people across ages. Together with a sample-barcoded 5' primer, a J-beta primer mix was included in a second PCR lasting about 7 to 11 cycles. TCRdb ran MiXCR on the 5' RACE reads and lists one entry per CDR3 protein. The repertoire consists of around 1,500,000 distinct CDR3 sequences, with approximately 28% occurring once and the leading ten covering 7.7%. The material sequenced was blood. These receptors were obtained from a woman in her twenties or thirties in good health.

The DNA of the CDR3 is TGTGCCAGCAGTCTACAGGGGCCCAATCAGCCCCAGCATTTT. This translates into CASSLQGPNQPQHF. The chain links TRBV12-3 or TRBV12-4 to TRBJ1-5, with 7 positions matching TRBD1. The V gene end was trimmed by 5 bases and the J gene end by 3 bases; junction bases not matched to a gene: 4. The CDR3 totals 14 residues.

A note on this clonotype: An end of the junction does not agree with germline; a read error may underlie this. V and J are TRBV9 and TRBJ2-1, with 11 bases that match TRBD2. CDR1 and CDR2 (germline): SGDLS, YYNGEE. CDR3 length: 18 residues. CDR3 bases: TGTGCCAGTAGCGTAGTGGCTAGCGGGGGGTCATTCTACAATGAGCAGTTCTTC. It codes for CASSVVASGGSFYNEQFF.

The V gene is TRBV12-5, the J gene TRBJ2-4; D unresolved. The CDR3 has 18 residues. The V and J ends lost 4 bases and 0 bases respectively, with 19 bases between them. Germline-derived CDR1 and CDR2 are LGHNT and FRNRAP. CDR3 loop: CASGSELVRTAAKNIQYF. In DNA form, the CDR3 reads TGTGCTAGTGGTTCGGAGCTGGTCCGAACGGCAGCCAAAAACATTCAGTACTTC. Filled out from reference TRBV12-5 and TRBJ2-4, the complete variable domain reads DARVTQTPRHKVTEMGQEVTMRCQPILGHNTVFWYRQTMMQGLELLAYFRNRAPLDDSGMPKDRFSAEMPDATLATLKIQPSEPRDSAVYFCASGSELVRTAAKNIQYFGAGTRLSVL.

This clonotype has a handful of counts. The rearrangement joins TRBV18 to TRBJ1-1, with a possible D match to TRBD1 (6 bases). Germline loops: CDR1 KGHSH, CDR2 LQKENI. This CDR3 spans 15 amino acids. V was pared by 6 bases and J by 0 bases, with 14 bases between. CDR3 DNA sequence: TGTGCCAGCTCGCCGACAGGTAGGGTGAACACTGAAGCTTTCTTT. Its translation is CASSPTGRVNTEAFF.

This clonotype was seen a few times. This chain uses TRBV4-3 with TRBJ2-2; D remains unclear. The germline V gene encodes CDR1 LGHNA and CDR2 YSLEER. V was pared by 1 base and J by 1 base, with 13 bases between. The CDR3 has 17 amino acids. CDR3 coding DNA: TGCGCCAGCAGCCAAGGGGTCTCTCGAGGGAACACCGGGGAGCTGTTTTTT. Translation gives CASSQGVSRGNTGELFF.

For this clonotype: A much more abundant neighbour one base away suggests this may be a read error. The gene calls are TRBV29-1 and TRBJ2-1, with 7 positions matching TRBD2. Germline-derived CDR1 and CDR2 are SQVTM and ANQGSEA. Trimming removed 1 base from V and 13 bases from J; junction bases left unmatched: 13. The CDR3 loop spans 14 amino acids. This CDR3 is CSVEVLAWAETQFF. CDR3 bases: TGCAGCGTTGAAGTACTAGCGTGGGCAGAGACCCAGTTCTTC.

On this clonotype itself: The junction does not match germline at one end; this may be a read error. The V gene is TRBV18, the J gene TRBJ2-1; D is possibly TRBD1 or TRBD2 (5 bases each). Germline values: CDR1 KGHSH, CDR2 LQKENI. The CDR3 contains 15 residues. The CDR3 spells CASATERGRNNEQFF. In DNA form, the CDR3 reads TGCGCCAGCGCCACCGAGAGGGGCAGGAACAATGAGCAGTTCTTC.

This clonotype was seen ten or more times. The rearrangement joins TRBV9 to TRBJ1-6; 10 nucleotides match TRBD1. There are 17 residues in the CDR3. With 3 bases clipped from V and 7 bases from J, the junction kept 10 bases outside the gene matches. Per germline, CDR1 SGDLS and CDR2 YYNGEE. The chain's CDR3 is CASSEGFAGQGNSPLHF. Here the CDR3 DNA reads TGTGCCAGCAGCGAGGGTTTCGCGGGACAGGGGAATTCACCCCTCCACTTT.

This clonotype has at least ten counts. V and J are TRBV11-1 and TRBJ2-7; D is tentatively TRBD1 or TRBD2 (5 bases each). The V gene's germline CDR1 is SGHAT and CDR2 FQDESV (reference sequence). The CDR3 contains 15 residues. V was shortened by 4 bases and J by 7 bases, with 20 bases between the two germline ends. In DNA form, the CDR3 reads TGTGCCAGCAGCTCCATCGGGACCCAACGGAGGGAGCAGTACTTC. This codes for CASSSIGTQRREQYF.

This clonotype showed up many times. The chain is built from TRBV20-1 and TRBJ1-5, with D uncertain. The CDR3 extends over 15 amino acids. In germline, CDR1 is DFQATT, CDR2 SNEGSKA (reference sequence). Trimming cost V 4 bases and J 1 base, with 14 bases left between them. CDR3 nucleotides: TGCAGTGCTATTCAACAGCGAGGGAGCAATCAGCCCCAGCATTTT. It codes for CSAIQQRGSNQPQHF.